This T cell receptor (beta chain) was recorded in a study of blood T cells in healthy people across ages. The V gene's germline CDR1 is SGHTA and CDR2 FQGNSA. The junction had 10 bases not matched to a gene; V was cut back by 5 bases and J by 5 bases. The CDR3 sequence is 15 residues long. The authors ran a second PCR of roughly 6 to 12 cycles using a sample-barcoded 5' primer and a J-beta primer mix. Every molecule of cDNA carried a tag from a template-switch adaptor with 12 random nucleotides. TCRdb re-called the 5' RACE reads with MiXCR, one entry per CDR3 protein. Among a few hundred thousand distinct CDR3 sequences listed, roughly a quarter were seen once. These data also featured in a second study, about T cells of mothers and their children.

This TCR was recovered from a boy aged 2 to 10 in good health. This chain links TRBV7-2 with TRBJ1-2; 8 bases line up with TRBD1. Sequencing was done on a sample of blood. CDR3 sequence: CASSRNGQGGYGYTF. The CDR3 DNA sequence: TGTGCCAGCAGCCGAAACGGACAGGGAGGATATGGCTACACCTTC.